This T cell receptor (beta chain) was retrieved from a study of blood T cell repertoires in COVID-19. Study background: Samples representing acute and convalescent COVID-19 were sourced from the United States, Italy and Spain. PBMCs, B-cell-depleted T cells, or T cells provided the cDNA or gDNA that made up the material.

How the authors handled the data: Amplification of reference gene primers was used by the study to estimate nucleated cell counts. Repertoires were generated with immunoSEQ multiplex PCR, while TCRdb's copy carries only in-frame clones and drops some. That table is the source of V, J and clone size, and D and trimming were worked out from the DNA. This table holds a few hundred thousand clones, more than 75% found once. This clonotype originated in a woman between 65 and 79 years old with active or convalescent COVID-19. Sequenced: peripheral blood.

The CDR3 DNA follows: TGTGCCAGCGGTGACAGGGGGCGCGGCACCGGGGAGCTGTTTTTT. As protein: CASGDRGRGTGELFF. V is TRBV6-6 and J is TRBJ2-2; TRBD1 matches 10 bases. Germline assignment: CDR1 MNHNY and CDR2 SVGAGI (reference sequence). V lost 8 bases to trimming and J lost 4 bases; unmatched junction nucleotides: 7. The CDR3 consists of 15 residues.